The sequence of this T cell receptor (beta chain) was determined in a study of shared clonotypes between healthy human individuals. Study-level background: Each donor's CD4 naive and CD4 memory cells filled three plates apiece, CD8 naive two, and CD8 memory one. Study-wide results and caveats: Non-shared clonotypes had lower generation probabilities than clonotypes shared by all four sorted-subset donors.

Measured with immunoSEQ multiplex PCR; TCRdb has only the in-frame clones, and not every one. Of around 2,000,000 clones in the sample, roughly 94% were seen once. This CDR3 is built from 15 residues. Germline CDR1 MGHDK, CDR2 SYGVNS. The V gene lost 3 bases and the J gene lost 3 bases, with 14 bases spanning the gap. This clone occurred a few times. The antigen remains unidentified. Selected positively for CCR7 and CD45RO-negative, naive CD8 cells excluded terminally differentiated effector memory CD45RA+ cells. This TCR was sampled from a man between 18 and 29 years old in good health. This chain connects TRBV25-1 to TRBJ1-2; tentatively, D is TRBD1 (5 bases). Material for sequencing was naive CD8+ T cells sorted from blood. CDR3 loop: CASSDPGGVDYGYTF. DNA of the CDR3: TGTGCCAGCAGTGACCCCGGGGGGGTCGACTATGGCTACACCTTC.